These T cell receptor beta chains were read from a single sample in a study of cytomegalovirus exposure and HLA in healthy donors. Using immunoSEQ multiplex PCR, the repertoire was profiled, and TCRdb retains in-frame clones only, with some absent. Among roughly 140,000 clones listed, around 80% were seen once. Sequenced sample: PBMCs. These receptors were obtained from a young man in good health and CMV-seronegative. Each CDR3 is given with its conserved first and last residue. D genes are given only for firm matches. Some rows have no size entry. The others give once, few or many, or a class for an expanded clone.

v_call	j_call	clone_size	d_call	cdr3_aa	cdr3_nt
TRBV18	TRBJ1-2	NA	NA	CASSPSPVSNYGYTF	TGTGCCAGCTCACCATCTCCGGTTTCTAACTATGGCTACACCTTC
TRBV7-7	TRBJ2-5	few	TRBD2	CASSLGGTSGPQETQYF	TGTGCCAGCAGCTTAGGAGGGACTAGCGGGCCCCAAGAGACCCAGTACTTC
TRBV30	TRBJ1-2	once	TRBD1	CAWWDSYGYTF	TGTGCCTGGTGGGACAGCTATGGCTACACCTTC
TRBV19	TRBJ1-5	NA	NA	CASTRAYLSNQPQHF	TGTGCCAGTACCAGGGCCTACCTTAGCAATCAGCCCCAGCATTTT
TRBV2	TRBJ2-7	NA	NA	CASSDGASPREQYF	TGTGCCAGCAGTGATGGAGCGTCACCGAGGGAGCAGTACTTC
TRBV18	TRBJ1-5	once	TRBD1	CASSPNGRTGRATSNQPQHF	TGTGCCAGCTCACCAAACGGTAGGACAGGGAGGGCGACTAGCAATCAGCCCCAGCATTTT
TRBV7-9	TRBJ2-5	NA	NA	CASSLRALQETQYF	TGTGCCAGCAGCTTGCGGGCGTTACAAGAGACCCAGTACTTC
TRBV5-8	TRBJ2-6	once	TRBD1	CASSLVGDSSGANVLTF	TGTGCCAGCAGCTTGGTGGGGGACAGCTCTGGGGCCAACGTCCTGACTTTC
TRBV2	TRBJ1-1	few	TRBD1	CASRATTGDTEAFF	TGTGCCAGCAGGGCGACCACAGGGGACACTGAAGCTTTCTTT
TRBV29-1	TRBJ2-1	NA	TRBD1	CSVEGFGQASYNEQFF	TGCAGCGTTGAGGGGTTTGGACAGGCCAGCTACAATGAGCAGTTCTTC
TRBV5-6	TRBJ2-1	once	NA	CASSLRSNEQFF	TGTGCCAGCAGCTTGAGGAGCAATGAGCAGTTCTTC
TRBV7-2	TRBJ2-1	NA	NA	CASSLDTSPYNEQFF	TGTGCCAGCAGCTTAGATACTAGCCCCTACAATGAGCAGTTCTTC
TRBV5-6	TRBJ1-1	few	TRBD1	CASSSPGDRGLVEAFF	TGTGCCAGCAGCTCCCCGGGAGACAGGGGGCTCGTTGAAGCTTTCTTT
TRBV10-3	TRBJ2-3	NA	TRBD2	CATASGRGDTQYF	TGTGCCACCGCTAGCGGGAGGGGTGATACGCAGTATTTT
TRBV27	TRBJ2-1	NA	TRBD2	CASSLSRLAGNEQFF	TGTGCCAGCAGTTTATCTAGACTAGCTGGAAATGAGCAGTTCTTC
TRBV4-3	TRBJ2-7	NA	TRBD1	CASSHTTGDHEQYF	TGCGCCAGCAGCCATACTACAGGGGACCACGAGCAGTACTTC
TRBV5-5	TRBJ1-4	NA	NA	CASSSLGGTNEKLFF	TGTGCCAGCAGCTCGCTCGGGGGGACTAATGAAAAACTGTTTTTT
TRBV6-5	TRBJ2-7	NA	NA	CASSSRNLYEQYF	TGTGCCAGCAGTTCGCGGAACCTCTACGAGCAGTACTTC
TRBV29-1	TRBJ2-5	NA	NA	CRHLEGKRGETQYF	TGCAGGCACCTGGAGGGGAAGAGAGGGGAGACCCAGTACTTC
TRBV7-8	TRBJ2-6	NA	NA	CASSLGRGAGANVLTF	TGTGCCAGCAGCTTGGGGCGTGGGGCTGGGGCCAACGTCCTGACTTTC
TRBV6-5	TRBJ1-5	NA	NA	CASSYARGQPQHF	TGTGCCAGCAGTTACGCCAGGGGACAGCCCCAGCATTTT
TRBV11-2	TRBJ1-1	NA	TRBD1	CASSLTGRAFF	TGTGCCAGCAGCTTGACAGGGCGAGCTTTCTTT
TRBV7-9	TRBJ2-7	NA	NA	CASSRQRGHEQYF	TGTGCCAGCAGCCGACAGCGAGGACACGAGCAGTACTTC
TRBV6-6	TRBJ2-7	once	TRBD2	CASTPDGLAGAYEQYF	TGTGCCAGCACCCCCGACGGACTAGCGGGAGCCTACGAGCAGTACTTC
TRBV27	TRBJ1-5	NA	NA	CASSPTANYGPQHF	TGTGCCAGCAGCCCAACCGCCAACTATGGGCCCCAGCATTTT
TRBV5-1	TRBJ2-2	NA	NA	CASSDTAGARTGELFF	TGCGCCAGCAGCGATACCGCAGGGGCGAGGACCGGGGAGCTGTTTTTT
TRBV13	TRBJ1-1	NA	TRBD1	CASSTRQGPEAFF	TGTGCCAGCAGCACCCGACAGGGCCCCGAAGCTTTCTTT